This T cell receptor beta chain was obtained from a study of cytomegalovirus exposure and HLA in healthy donors. This clone showed up just once. What it recognizes is unknown. CDR1 is SGHRS, CDR2 YFSETQ, per germline. CDR3 length: 14 residues. The trim removed 3 bases at V and 4 bases at J, leaving 4 bases unmatched. PCR employed 60 Vbeta and 13 Jbeta primers. The data were produced by immunoSEQ multiplex PCR, yet TCRdb's version contains in-frame clones alone and is incomplete. Of some 140,000 clones in the sample, around 72% were seen once. Whole-study results and caveats: High sensitivity and specificity were reportedly achieved when the classifier diagnosed cytomegalovirus status. Later analysis indicated greater clonal expansion among HLA-associated TCR beta chains than among equally common other chains.

The rearrangement uses TRBV5-1 and TRBJ1-3, with 7 bases identical to TRBD1. Sequencing used PBMCs. This TCR was recovered from a woman between 35 and 50 years old in good health and CMV-seronegative. The CDR3 is CASSSRGPGNTIYF. CDR3 sequence (DNA): TGCGCCAGCAGCTCGAGGGGGCCCGGAAACACCATATATTTT.